The 8 T cell receptor beta chains presented below share a single source sample, sequenced in a study of blood T cell repertoires in COVID-19. Only in-frame clones appear in the TCRdb table, and some are missing; sequencing was by immunoSEQ multiplex PCR. The sample lists under 300,000 clones, around nine tenths occurring once. Sequencing input: peripheral blood. These receptor sequences come from a woman between 40 and 50 years old who had recovered from COVID-19.

V is TRBV9 and J is TRBJ2-1; 7 nucleotides agree with TRBD2. Germline CDR1 is SGDLS and CDR2 is YYNGEE. J gave up 2 bases and V 0 bases, and 17 bases lay outside the gene matches. This CDR3 spans 20 amino acids. The CDR3 nucleotides read TGTGCCAGCAGCGTAGCTACGGCTAGCGGTACCCGAGGGACCTACAATGAGCAGTTCTTC. This encodes CASSVATASGTRGTYNEQFF.

V is TRBV5-4 and J is TRBJ1-4, with 8 bases aligning to TRBD1. There are 14 residues in the CDR3. Germline CDR1 and CDR2: SGHNT and YYREEE (reference sequence). The ends lost 4 bases at V and 7 bases at J; junction bases unmatched: 6. The DNA of the CDR3 is TGTGCCAGCAGCAAACAGGGGGAGGTTGAAAAACTGTTTTTT. Encoded protein: CASSKQGEVEKLFF.

The chain employs TRBV4-3 and TRBJ2-7; possible D gene TRBD1, 5 bases. This CDR3 comprises 15 residues. Germline assignment: CDR1 LGHNA and CDR2 YSLEER. V shed 0 bases and J shed 5 bases, with 14 bases lying between them. In DNA, the CDR3 is TGCGCCAGCAGCCAAGATAAGTGGCAGGGTAACGAGCAGTACTTC. This sequence encodes CASSQDKWQGNEQYF.

The V call is TRBV4-3, the J call TRBJ2-1; 12 nucleotides agree with TRBD2. V lost 4 bases, J lost 4 bases, and 2 bases stayed unmatched. This CDR3 has 15 residues. Germline-derived CDR1 and CDR2 are LGHNA and YSLEER. CDR3 nucleotides: TGCGCCAGCAGCCTGACTAGCGGGGGTTACAATGAGCAGTTCTTC. Encoded protein: CASSLTSGGYNEQFF.

This clone was detected only a few times. The rearrangement links TRBV3-1 (or the pseudogene TRBV3-2) to TRBJ2-2, with 8 bases that match TRBD1. In germline, CDR1 is LGHDT, CDR2 YNNKEL (reference sequence). The trim removed 4 bases at V and 5 bases at J, leaving 9 bases unmatched. This CDR3 comprises 16 residues. The CDR3 loop reads CASSPTGQGWTGELFF. CDR3 coding DNA: TGTGCCAGCAGCCCGACTGGACAGGGTTGGACCGGGGAGCTGTTTTTT.

In its sample, this clone was seen once. The V gene is TRBV29-1, the J gene TRBJ2-2, with TRBD1 as a possible D gene (5 bases). This CDR3 is built from 13 residues. The ends were cut back, 4 bases at V and 8 bases at J, with 14 bases in the middle. CDR1 is SQVTM, CDR2 ANQGSEA, per germline. CDR3 coding DNA: TGCAGCGTTGGTGGGGCTAGATCAGGGGAGCTGTTTTTT. The encoded protein is CSVGGARSGELFF.

A single count supports this clone. The CDR3, as DNA: TGTGCCAGCAGTCCTAGCGGGGACCCAGATACGCAGTATTTT. Translated: CASSPSGDPDTQYF. The chain has TRBV6-4 and TRBJ2-3; TRBD2 agrees at 9 bases. V dropped 5 bases and J dropped 4; count of bases not matched to a gene: 4. The CDR3 runs 14 residues. Germline V gene lookup returns CDR1 MRHNA and CDR2 SNTAGT.

This clone was seen only a few times. CDR3 region: CASVRAAGQPQHF. The CDR3 coding sequence is TGTGCCAGCGTCCGGGCCGCGGGTCAGCCCCAGCATTTT. V is TRBV5-5 and J is TRBJ1-5; D call uncertain. The V end was cut by 7 bases, the J end by 6 bases, with 14 bases between. Germline CDR1 SGHKS, CDR2 YYEKEE (reference sequence). The CDR3 spans 13 residues.